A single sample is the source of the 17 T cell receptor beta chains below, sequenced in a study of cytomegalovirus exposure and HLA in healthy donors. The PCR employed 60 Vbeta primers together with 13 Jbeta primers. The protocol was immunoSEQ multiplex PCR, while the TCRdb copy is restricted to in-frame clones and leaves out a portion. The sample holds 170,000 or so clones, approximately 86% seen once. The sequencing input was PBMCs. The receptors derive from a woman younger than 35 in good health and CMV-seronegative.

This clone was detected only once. The CDR3 sequence is CASSDRGERPQHF. CDR3 nucleotide sequence: TGTGCCAGCAGTGACAGGGGAGAGCGGCCCCAGCATTTT. This chain joins TRBV6-1 and TRBJ1-5, with D maybe TRBD1 (6 bases). Trimming removed 3 bases from V and 9 bases from J, with 12 bases in between. The CDR3 runs 13 residues. Germline assignment: CDR1 MNHNS and CDR2 SASEGT.

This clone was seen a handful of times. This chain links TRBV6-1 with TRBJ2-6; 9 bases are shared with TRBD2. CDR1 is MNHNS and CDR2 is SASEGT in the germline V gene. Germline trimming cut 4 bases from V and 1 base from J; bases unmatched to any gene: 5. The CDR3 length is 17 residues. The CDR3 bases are TGTGCCAGCAGTGCTAGCGGGGAAGGTTCTGGGGCCAACGTCCTGACTTTC. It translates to CASSASGEGSGANVLTF.

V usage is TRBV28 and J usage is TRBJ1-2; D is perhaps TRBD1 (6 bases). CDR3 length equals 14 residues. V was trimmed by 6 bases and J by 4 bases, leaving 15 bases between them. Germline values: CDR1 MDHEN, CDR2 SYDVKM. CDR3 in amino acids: CASSSRGQRYGYTF. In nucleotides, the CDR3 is TGTGCCAGCAGCTCGCGAGGACAGCGCTATGGCTACACCTTC.

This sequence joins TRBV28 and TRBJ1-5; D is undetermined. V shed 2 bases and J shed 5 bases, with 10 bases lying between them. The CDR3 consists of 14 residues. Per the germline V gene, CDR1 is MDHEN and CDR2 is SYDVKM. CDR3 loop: CASSLRGLDQPQHF. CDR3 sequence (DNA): TGTGCCAGCAGTTTAAGAGGGCTCGATCAGCCCCAGCATTTT.

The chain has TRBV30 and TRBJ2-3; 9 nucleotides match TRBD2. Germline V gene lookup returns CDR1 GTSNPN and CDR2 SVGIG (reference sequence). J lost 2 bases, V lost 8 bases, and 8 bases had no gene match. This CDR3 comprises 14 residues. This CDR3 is CAGKRGAITDTQYF. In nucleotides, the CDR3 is TGTGCCGGGAAGCGGGGGGCCATCACAGATACGCAGTATTTT. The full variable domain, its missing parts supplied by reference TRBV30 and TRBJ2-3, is SQTIHQWPATLVQPVGSPLSLECTVEGTSNPNLYWYRQAAGRGLQLLFYSVGIGQISSEVPQNLSASRPQDRQFILSSKKLLLSDSGFYLCAGKRGAITDTQYFGPGTRLTVL.

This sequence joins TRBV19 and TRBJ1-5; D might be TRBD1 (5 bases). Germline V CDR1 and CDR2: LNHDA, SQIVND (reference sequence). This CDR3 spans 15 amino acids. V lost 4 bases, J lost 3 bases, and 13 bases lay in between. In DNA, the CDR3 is TGTGCCAGTAGTAGAGACAGACAGTTCAATCAGCCCCAGCATTTT. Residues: CASSRDRQFNQPQHF.

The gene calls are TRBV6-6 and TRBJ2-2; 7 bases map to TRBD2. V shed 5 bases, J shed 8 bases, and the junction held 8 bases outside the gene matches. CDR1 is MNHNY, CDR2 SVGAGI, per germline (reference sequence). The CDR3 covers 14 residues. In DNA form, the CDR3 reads TGTGCCAGCAGTCCCTTCGCGGGGGAAGGGGAGCTGTTTTTT. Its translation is CASSPFAGEGELFF.

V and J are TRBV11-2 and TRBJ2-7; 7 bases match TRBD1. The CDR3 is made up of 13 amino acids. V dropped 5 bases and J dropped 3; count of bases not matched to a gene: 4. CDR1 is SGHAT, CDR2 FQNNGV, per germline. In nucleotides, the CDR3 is TGTGCCAGCAGCGTGGGACAGCGCTACGAGCAGTACTTC. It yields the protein CASSVGQRYEQYF.

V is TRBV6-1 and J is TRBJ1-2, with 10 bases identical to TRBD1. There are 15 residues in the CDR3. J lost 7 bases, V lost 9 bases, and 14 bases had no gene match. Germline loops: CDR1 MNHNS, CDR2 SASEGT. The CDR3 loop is CASPLGTGDLGGYTF. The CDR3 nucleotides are TGTGCCAGTCCTTTGGGGACAGGGGACCTTGGTGGCTACACCTTC.

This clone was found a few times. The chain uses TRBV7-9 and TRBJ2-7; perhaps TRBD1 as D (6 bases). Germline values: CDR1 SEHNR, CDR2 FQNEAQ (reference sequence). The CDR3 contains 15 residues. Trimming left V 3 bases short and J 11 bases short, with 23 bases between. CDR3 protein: CASSFWGTPLHREYF. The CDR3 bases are TGTGCCAGCAGCTTTTGGGGCACCCCACTCCACAGGGAGTACTTC.

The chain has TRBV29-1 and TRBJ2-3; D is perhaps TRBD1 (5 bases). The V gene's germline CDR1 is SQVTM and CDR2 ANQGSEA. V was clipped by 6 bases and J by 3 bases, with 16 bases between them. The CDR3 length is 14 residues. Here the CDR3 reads CSVVTDRETDTQYF. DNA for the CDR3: TGCAGCGTCGTGACTGACAGAGAGACAGATACGCAGTATTTT.

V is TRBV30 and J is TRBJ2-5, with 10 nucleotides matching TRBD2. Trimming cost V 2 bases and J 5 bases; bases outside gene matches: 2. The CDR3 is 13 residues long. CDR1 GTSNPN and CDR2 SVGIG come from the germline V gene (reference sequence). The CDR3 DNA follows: TGTGCCTGGAGTAGCGGGGGGGCGGAGACCCAGTACTTC. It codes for CAWSSGGAETQYF. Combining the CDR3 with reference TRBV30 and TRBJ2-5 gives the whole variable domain SQTIHQWPATLVQPVGSPLSLECTVEGTSNPNLYWYRQAAGRGLQLLFYSVGIGQISSEVPQNLSASRPQDRQFILSSKKLLLSDSGFYLCAWSSGGAETQYFGPGTRLLVL.

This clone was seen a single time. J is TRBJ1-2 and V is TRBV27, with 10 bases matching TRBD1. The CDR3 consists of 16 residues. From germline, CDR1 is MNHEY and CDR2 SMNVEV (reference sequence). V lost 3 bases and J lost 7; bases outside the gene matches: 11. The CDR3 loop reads CASSFSAGTGEGGYTF. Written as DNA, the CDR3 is TGTGCCAGCAGTTTCTCCGCGGGGACAGGGGAGGGTGGCTACACCTTC.

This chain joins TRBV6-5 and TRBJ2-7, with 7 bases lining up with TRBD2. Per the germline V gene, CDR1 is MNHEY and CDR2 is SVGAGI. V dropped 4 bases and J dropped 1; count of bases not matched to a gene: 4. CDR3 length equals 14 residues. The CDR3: CASSSPGLSYEQYF. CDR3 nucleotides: TGTGCCAGCAGTTCCCCGGGACTATCCTACGAGCAGTACTTC.

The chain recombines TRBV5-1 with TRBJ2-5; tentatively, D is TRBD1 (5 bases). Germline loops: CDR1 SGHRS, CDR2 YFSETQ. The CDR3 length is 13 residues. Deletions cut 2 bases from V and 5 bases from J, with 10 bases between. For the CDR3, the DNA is TGCGCCAGCAGCTTTGGAGCAGGGGAGACCCAGTACTTC. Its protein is CASSFGAGETQYF.

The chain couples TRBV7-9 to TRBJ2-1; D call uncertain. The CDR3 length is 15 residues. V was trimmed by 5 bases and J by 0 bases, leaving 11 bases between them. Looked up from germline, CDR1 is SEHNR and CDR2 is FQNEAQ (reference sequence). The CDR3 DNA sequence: TGTGCCAGCAGCACCAAGACTGACTCCTACAATGAGCAGTTCTTC. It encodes CASSTKTDSYNEQFF.

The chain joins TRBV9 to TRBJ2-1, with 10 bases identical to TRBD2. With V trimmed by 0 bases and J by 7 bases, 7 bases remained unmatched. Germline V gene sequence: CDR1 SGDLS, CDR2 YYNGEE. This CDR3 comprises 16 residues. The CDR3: CASSVGSGGRVNEQFF. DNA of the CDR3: TGTGCCAGCAGCGTAGGTAGCGGGGGGAGGGTGAATGAGCAGTTCTTC.